The 26 T cell receptor beta chains given below trace back to one sample, sequenced in a study of T cell repertoires in MIS-A myocarditis. Method: immunoSEQ multiplex PCR; TCRdb's copy keeps in-frame clones and lacks some. The table lists around 12,000 clones, roughly 83% of them singletons. Sequenced material: right ventricle heart tissue obtained at autopsy. The receptor source for this set is a man younger than 30 with fulminant myocarditis from multisystem inflammatory syndrome in adults (MIS-A) after COVID-19.

The V gene is TRBV27, the J gene TRBJ1-2, with no clear D. Germline CDR1 and CDR2: MNHEY and SMNVEV (reference sequence). The V end lost 1 base, the J end lost 3 bases, and 6 bases lay between the germline ends. The CDR3 runs 13 residues. CDR3 region: CASSLFYDYGYTF. CDR3 sequence (DNA): TGTGCCAGCAGTTTATTTTATGACTATGGCTACACCTTC.

This clone was observed a handful of times. J is TRBJ2-3 and V is TRBV6-6; possibly TRBD1 or TRBD2 for D (5 bases each). Germline CDR1 reads MNHNY; CDR2 reads SVGAGI (reference sequence). The CDR3 covers 13 residues. The V and J ends lost 5 bases and 4 bases respectively, with 10 bases between them. This chain's CDR3 is CASSPLGADTQYF. CDR3 DNA: TGTGCCAGCAGTCCCCTGGGGGCAGATACGCAGTATTTT.

A note on this clone: Other DNA sequences in the sample encode the same CDR3. This sequence joins TRBV10-3 and TRBJ1-1; tentative D call: TRBD1 (6 bases). Germline V gene data show CDR1 as ENHRY and CDR2 as SYGVKD. V shed 0 bases and J shed 9 bases, with 17 bases lying between them. The CDR3 covers 15 residues. In DNA, the CDR3 is TGTGCCATCAGTGAGTCGGTTTTTGGACAGTATAAAGCTTTCTTT. It is translated as CAISESVFGQYKAFF.

The J gene is TRBJ2-3, the V gene TRBV7-9; TRBD2 matches 9 bases. With V trimmed by 5 bases and J by 6 bases, 9 bases remained unmatched. From germline, CDR1 is SEHNR and CDR2 FQNEAQ (reference sequence). The CDR3 covers 15 residues. This CDR3 reads CASSETGLAIDTQYF. The CDR3 DNA sequence: TGTGCCAGCAGCGAAACGGGACTAGCTATCGATACGCAGTATTTT.

The rearrangement joins TRBV27 to TRBJ1-2; D gene unclear. The germline V gene has CDR1 MNHEY and CDR2 SMNVEV (reference sequence). The CDR3 sequence is 16 residues long. Trimming shortened V by 4 bases and J by 6 bases, and 21 bases separated the two germline ends. The CDR3 reads CASSSTVSLKTHGYTF. The CDR3 DNA sequence: TGTGCCAGCAGTTCGACCGTAAGCCTGAAAACCCATGGCTACACCTTC.

The rearrangement uses TRBV6-6 and TRBJ2-5; D is unresolved. Per the germline V gene, CDR1 is MNHNY and CDR2 is SVGAGI (reference sequence). This CDR3 has 12 residues. Deletions cut 2 bases from V and 4 bases from J, with 5 bases between. The DNA for the CDR3 is TGTGCCAGCAGTTACCCCAGAGAGACCCAGTACTTC. This sequence encodes CASSYPRETQYF.

The V call is TRBV5-1, the J call TRBJ2-5; 9 bases match TRBD1. CDR1 is SGHRS and CDR2 is YFSETQ in the germline V gene. V lost 0 bases to trimming and J lost 4 bases; unmatched junction nucleotides: 7. CDR3 length: 16 amino acids. The CDR3: CASSLGLDRGRETQYF. CDR3 in DNA: TGCGCCAGCAGCTTGGGTCTGGACAGGGGAAGAGAGACCCAGTACTTC. Combining the CDR3 with reference TRBV5-1 and TRBJ2-5 gives the whole variable domain KAGVTQTPRYLIKTRGQQVTLSCSPISGHRSVSWYQQTPGQGLQFLFEYFSETQRNKGNFPGRFSGRQFSNSRSEMNVSTLELGDSALYLCASSLGLDRGRETQYFGPGTRLLVL.

The gene calls are TRBV5-1 and TRBJ1-4; D unresolved. The CDR3 is made up of 13 amino acids. The germline gives CDR1 SGHRS, CDR2 YFSETQ. V lost 4 bases to trimming and J lost 6 bases, with 10 bases between them. Here the CDR3 reads CASSPSGDEKLFF. In nucleotides, the CDR3 is TGCGCCAGCAGCCCTTCGGGTGATGAAAAACTGTTTTTT.

This clone occurred a few times. The chain has TRBV2 and TRBJ1-5, with TRBD1 matching over 11 bases. Trimming cost V 5 bases and J 5 bases; bases outside gene matches: 5. The CDR3 is made up of 15 amino acids. Germline V lookup: CDR1 SNHLY, CDR2 FYNNEI. CDR3 bases: TGTGCCAGCAGTACCTGGACAGGGGGCGATCAGCCCCAGCATTTT. Translating it yields CASSTWTGGDQPQHF.

The chain has TRBV7-2 and TRBJ2-1; D is unresolved. CDR3 size: 12 residues. V lost 2 bases and J lost 7, with 6 bases in between. CDR1 SGHTA and CDR2 FQGNSA come from the germline V gene. The CDR3 loop reads CASSLMQNEQFF. The CDR3 nucleotides read TGTGCCAGCAGCTTAATGCAGAATGAGCAGTTCTTC.

For this clone: Other DNA sequences within the sample encode an identical CDR3. CDR3 region: CASSLIFGGYTF. The CDR3 DNA reads as TGTGCCAGCAGTTTAATTTTTGGCGGCTACACCTTC. The chain uses TRBV28 and TRBJ1-2; D gene unclear. Trimming shortened V by 2 bases and J by 8 bases, and 9 bases separated the two germline ends. Germline V lookup: CDR1 MDHEN, CDR2 SYDVKM. This CDR3 has 12 residues.

The V call is TRBV28, the J call TRBJ1-3, with unresolved D. Between the trimmed V and J ends, which lost 2 bases and 4 bases, there was a span of 9 bases. The germline CDR1 and CDR2 sequences are MDHEN and SYDVKM. CDR3 size: 14 residues. CDR3 sequence (DNA): TGTGCCAGCAGTTTAGCGGACCGAGGAAACACCATATATTTT. Protein sequence: CASSLADRGNTIYF.

The chain uses TRBV10-1 and TRBJ1-1; D is perhaps TRBD1 (5 bases). Germline CDR1 is WNHNN and CDR2 is SYGVQD (reference sequence). This CDR3 comprises 14 residues. Trimming cost V 0 bases and J 11 bases, with 16 bases left between them. The CDR3 sequence is CASSESPGSGGAFF. The CDR3 DNA reads TGCGCCAGCAGTGAGTCTCCAGGGTCAGGCGGGGCTTTCTTT.

The chain employs TRBV28 and TRBJ1-2, with a weak D call TRBD1 (5 bases). The germline gives CDR1 MDHEN, CDR2 SYDVKM. V shed 1 base and J shed 4 bases, with 10 bases lying between them. The CDR3 runs to 14 residues. The DNA of the CDR3 is TGTGCCAGCAGTTTATTTGACAGTGCCTATGGCTACACCTTC. Its translation is CASSLFDSAYGYTF.

This clone was detected once. The chain uses TRBV7-3 and TRBJ2-5; no clear D. V lost 1 base and J 2 bases, leaving 11 bases between the germline ends. This CDR3 has 15 residues. CDR1 is SGHTA, CDR2 FQGTGA, per germline. The CDR3 region has the DNA TGTGCCAGCAGCTTAAGTGGGTCTCGGCAAGAGACCCAGTACTTC. Translating gives CASSLSGSRQETQYF.

The CDR3 sequence is CASSPGGGERPNYGYTF. CDR3 in DNA: TGCGCCAGCAGCCCCGGGGGCGGAGAACGTCCTAACTATGGCTACACCTTC. The J gene is TRBJ1-2, the V gene TRBV5-1; D perhaps matches TRBD1 (6 bases). This CDR3 comprises 17 residues. V gave up 4 bases and J gave up 0 bases, with 19 bases separating them. CDR1 is SGHRS, CDR2 YFSETQ, per germline.

This chain uses TRBV19 with TRBJ2-7; 7 bases match TRBD1. In germline, CDR1 is LNHDA, CDR2 SQIVND (reference sequence). J gave up 7 bases and V 6 bases, and 12 bases lay outside the gene matches. CDR3 length: 14 amino acids. The CDR3 DNA reads as TGTGCCAGTAGAGAATCAGGGGGTCTGAGGGAGCAGTACTTC. Translating it yields CASRESGGLREQYF.

The V and J genes are TRBV4-1 and TRBJ2-2; D might be TRBD2 (6 bases). The V and J ends lost 4 bases and 2 bases respectively, with 11 bases between them. The CDR3 has 15 residues. Germline V gene sequence: CDR1 MGHRA, CDR2 YSYEKL. DNA for the CDR3: TGCGCCAGCAGCCTCTCCGGGACTAACACCGGGGAGCTGTTTTTT. The encoded protein is CASSLSGTNTGELFF.

The rearrangement links TRBV6-5 to TRBJ1-1; TRBD1 aligns across 8 bases. Germline lookup yields CDR1 MNHEY and CDR2 SVGAGI. The length of the CDR3 is 14 residues. The V segment lost 0 bases and the J segment 4 bases; nucleotides outside the gene matches: 1. CDR3 protein: CASSYSTGVTEAFF. In DNA, the CDR3 is TGTGCCAGCAGTTACTCGACAGGGGTCACTGAAGCTTTCTTT.

J is TRBJ1-2 and V is TRBV2; 8 positions match TRBD1. Germline CDR1 SNHLY, CDR2 FYNNEI. The CDR3 length is 13 residues. Germline trimming cut 6 bases from V and 4 bases from J; bases unmatched to any gene: 4. CDR3 sequence: CASSRTGTYGYTF. In DNA, the CDR3 is TGTGCCAGCAGCCGGACAGGGACCTATGGCTACACCTTC.

This chain links TRBV28 with TRBJ2-2, with 7 nucleotides matching TRBD2. This CDR3 region has 15 residues. Looked up from germline, CDR1 is MDHEN and CDR2 is SYDVKM. The junction had 3 bases not matched to a gene; V was cut back by 2 bases and J by 3 bases. CDR3 nucleotide sequence: TGTGCCAGCAGTTTAGAGGGAGGGTACACCGGGGAGCTGTTTTTT. This encodes CASSLEGGYTGELFF.

This chain connects TRBV4-1 to TRBJ1-2; D might be TRBD1 (5 bases). CDR1 and CDR2 (germline): MGHRA, YSYEKL. Trimming pared 0 bases from V and 0 bases from J, leaving 11 bases between. The length of the CDR3 is 16 residues. In DNA, the CDR3 is TGCGCCAGCAGCCAAGATAACGGGGGTACTAACTATGGCTACACCTTC. This codes for CASSQDNGGTNYGYTF.

In this sample, this clone turned up a few times. The gene calls are TRBV5-1 and TRBJ2-2; D is undetermined. The V and J ends lost 7 bases and 5 bases respectively, with 3 bases between them. The germline gives CDR1 SGHRS, CDR2 YFSETQ. The length of the CDR3 is 10 residues. The CDR3 loop is CASGTGELFF. DNA of the CDR3: TGCGCCAGCGGGACCGGGGAGCTGTTTTTT.

The chain recombines TRBV9 with TRBJ1-1; D ambiguous. CDR3 length equals 15 residues. Trimming shortened V by 0 bases and J by 8 bases, and 17 bases separated the two germline ends. Per the germline V gene, CDR1 is SGDLS and CDR2 is YYNGEE. The DNA of the CDR3 is TGTGCCAGCAGCGTAGGGGCCCCGGGCAGCACAGAAGCTTTCTTT. Residues: CASSVGAPGSTEAFF.

The chain uses TRBV9 and TRBJ2-7; 9 nucleotides match TRBD1. This CDR3 has 14 amino acids. V lost 2 bases, J lost 4 bases, and 4 bases stayed unmatched. Germline V gene data show CDR1 as SGDLS and CDR2 as YYNGEE. CDR3 nucleotide sequence: TGTGCCAGCAGCGTGGGACAGGGTGTATACGAGCAGTACTTC. As protein: CASSVGQGVYEQYF.

The genes are TRBV28 and TRBJ2-5; 13 bases agree with TRBD2. The CDR3 covers 18 residues. CDR1 and CDR2 from the germline V gene are MDHEN and SYDVKM. V shed 5 bases, J shed 3 bases, and the junction held 12 bases outside the gene matches. The CDR3 spells CASSPGLAGDDLEETQYF. In DNA, the CDR3 is TGTGCCAGCAGTCCTGGACTAGCGGGGGACGACTTAGAAGAGACCCAGTACTTC.